This TCR beta chain was sequenced in a study of T cell responses to AZD1222 COVID-19 vaccine. Study observations and caveats: In a largely white British group with more females than males, clonal diversity was possibly underestimated. At baseline, seropositivity was found in only a handful of AZD1222 recipients.

To note about this clone: No antigen is known for it.

In germline, CDR1 is SGDLS, CDR2 YYNGEE. The CDR3 spans 14 residues. J lost 2 bases, V lost 4 bases, and 6 bases had no gene match. Produced via immunoSEQ multiplex PCR; TCRdb's table is partial and in-frame only. The repertoire holds tens of thousands of clones, with around 80% as singletons. The material sequenced was peripheral blood, taken on day 0 of AZD1222 vaccination. This sequence joins TRBV9 and TRBJ2-7; 7 bases agree with TRBD1. This sequence originates from an adult in good health. The CDR3 loop is CASSLGQATYEQYF. CDR3 nucleotides: TGTGCCAGCAGCTTAGGACAGGCTACCTACGAGCAGTACTTC.